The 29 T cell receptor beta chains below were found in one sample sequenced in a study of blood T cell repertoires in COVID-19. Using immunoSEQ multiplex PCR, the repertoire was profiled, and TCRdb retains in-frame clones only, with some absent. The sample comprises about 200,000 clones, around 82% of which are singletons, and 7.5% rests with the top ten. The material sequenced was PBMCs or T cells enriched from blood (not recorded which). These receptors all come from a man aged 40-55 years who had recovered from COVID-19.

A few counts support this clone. The CDR3 loop reads CASSLGFGQGQKAFF. In nucleotides, the CDR3 is TGTGCCAGCAGCTTAGGTTTCGGCCAGGGTCAGAAGGCTTTCTTT. The chain uses TRBV11-2 and TRBJ1-1, with TRBD1 as a possible D gene (5 bases). CDR3 length: 15 amino acids. Germline CDR1 reads SGHAT; CDR2 reads FQNNGV. V was clipped by 1 base and J by 11 bases, with 20 bases between them.

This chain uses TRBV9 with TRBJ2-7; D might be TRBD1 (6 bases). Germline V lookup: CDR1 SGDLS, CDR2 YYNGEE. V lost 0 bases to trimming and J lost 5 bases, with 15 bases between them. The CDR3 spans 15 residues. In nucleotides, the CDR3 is TGTGCCAGCAGCGTAGAGACACAGGGCGCCAACGAGCAGTACTTC. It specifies CASSVETQGANEQYF.

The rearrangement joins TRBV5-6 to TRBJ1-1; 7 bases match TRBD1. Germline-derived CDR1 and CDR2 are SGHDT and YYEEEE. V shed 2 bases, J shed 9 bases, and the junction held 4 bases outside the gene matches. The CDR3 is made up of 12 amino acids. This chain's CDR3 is CASSLRQGKAFF. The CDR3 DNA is TGTGCCAGCAGCTTACGACAGGGCAAAGCTTTCTTT.

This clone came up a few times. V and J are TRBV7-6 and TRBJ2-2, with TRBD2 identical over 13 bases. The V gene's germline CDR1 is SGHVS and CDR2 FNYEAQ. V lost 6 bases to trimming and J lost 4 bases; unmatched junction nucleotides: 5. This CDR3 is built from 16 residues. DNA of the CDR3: TGTGCCAGCAGGTTACTAGCGGGGGGGCCCACCGGGGAGCTGTTTTTT. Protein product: CASRLLAGGPTGELFF. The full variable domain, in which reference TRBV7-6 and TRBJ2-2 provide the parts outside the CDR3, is GAGVSQSPRYKVTKRGQDVALRCDPISGHVSLYWYRQALGQGPEFLTYFNYEAQQDKSGLPNDRFSAERPEGSISTLTIQRTEQRDSAMYRCASRLLAGGPTGELFFGEGSRLTVL.

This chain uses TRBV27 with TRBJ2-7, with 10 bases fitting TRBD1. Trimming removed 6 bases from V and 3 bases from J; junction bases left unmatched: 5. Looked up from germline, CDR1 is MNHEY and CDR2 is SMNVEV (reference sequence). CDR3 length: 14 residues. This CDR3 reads CASRQTGGGYEQYF. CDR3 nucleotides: TGTGCCAGCAGGCAGACAGGGGGCGGCTACGAGCAGTACTTC.

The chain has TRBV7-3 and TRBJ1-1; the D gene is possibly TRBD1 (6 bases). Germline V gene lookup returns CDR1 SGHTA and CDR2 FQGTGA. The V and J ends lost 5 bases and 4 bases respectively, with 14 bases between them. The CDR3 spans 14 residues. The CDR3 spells CASSETGSGTEAFF. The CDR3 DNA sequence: TGTGCCAGCAGCGAAACAGGGTCGGGCACTGAAGCTTTCTTT.

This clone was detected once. The CDR3 DNA reads as TGTGCCAGCAGCTTAAAGGTCAGGAGCGGGGGGTACAATGAGCAGTTCTTC. Amino acids: CASSLKVRSGGYNEQFF. V is TRBV11-2 and J is TRBJ2-1, with 9 bases lining up with TRBD2. The V segment lost 2 bases and the J segment 4 bases; nucleotides outside the gene matches: 9. Germline-derived CDR1 and CDR2 are SGHAT and FQNNGV. This CDR3 contains 17 residues.

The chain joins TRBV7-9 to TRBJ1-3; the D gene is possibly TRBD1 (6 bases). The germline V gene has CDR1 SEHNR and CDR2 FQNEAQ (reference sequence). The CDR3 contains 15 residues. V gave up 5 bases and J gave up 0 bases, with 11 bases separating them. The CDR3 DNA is TGTGCCAGCAGCCGGGACAACCTCTCTGGAAACACCATATATTTT. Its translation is CASSRDNLSGNTIYF.

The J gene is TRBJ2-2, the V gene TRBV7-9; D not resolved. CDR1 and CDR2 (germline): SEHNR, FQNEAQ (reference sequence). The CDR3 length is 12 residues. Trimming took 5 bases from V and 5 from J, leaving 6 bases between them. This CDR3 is CASSQATGELFF. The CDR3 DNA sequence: TGTGCCAGCAGCCAGGCTACCGGGGAGCTGTTTTTT. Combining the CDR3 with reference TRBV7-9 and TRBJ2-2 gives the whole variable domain DTGVSQNPRHKITKRGQNVTFRCDPISEHNRLYWYRQTLGQGPEFLTYFQNEAQLEKSRLLSDRFSAERPKGSFSTLEIQRTEQGDSAMYLCASSQATGELFFGEGSRLTVL.

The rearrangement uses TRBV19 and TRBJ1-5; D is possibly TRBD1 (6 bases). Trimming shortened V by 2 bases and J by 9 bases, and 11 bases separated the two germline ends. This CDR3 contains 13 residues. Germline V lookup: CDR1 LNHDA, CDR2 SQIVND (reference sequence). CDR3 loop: CASSITGNGPQHF. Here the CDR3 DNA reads TGTGCCAGTAGTATAACAGGGAACGGGCCCCAGCATTTT.

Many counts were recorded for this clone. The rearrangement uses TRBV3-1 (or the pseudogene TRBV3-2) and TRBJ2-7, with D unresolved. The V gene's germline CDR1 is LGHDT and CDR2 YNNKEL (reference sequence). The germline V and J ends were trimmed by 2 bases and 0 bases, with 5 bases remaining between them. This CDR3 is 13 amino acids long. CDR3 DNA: TGTGCCAGCAGCCAAATCAGCTCCTACGAGCAGTACTTC. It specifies CASSQISSYEQYF.

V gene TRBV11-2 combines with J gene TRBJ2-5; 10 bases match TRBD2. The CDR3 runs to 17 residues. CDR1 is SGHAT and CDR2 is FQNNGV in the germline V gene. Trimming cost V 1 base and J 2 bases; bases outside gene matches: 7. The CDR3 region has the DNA TGTGCCAGCAGCTTAGTTGGGGCTAGCGGGGGACAAGAGACCCAGTACTTC. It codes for CASSLVGASGGQETQYF.

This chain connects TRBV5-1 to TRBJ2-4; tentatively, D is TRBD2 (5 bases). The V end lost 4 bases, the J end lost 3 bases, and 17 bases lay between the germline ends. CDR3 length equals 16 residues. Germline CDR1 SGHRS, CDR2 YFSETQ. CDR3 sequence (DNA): TGCGCCAGCAGCCCTGGGTCCGGGGTAGACAAAAACATTCAGTACTTC. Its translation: CASSPGSGVDKNIQYF.

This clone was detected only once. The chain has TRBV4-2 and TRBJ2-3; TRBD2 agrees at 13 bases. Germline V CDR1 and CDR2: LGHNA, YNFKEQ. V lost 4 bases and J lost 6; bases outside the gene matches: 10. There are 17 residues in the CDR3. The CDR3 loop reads CASSPRVLLAGGDTQYF. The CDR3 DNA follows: TGTGCCAGCAGCCCTCGAGTTTTACTAGCGGGGGGGGATACGCAGTATTTT.

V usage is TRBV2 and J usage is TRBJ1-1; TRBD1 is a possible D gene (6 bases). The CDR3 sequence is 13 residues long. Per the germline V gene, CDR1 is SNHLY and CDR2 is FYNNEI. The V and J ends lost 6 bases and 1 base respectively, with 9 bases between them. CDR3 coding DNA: TGTGCCAGCAGGAGGACAGAGAACACTGAAGCTTTCTTT. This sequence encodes CASRRTENTEAFF.

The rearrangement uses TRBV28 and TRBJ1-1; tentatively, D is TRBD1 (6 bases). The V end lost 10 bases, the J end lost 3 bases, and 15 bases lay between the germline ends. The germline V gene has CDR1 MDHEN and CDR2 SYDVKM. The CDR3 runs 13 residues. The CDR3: CATVKGGDTEAFF. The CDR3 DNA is TGTGCCACCGTAAAAGGGGGGGACACTGAAGCTTTCTTT.

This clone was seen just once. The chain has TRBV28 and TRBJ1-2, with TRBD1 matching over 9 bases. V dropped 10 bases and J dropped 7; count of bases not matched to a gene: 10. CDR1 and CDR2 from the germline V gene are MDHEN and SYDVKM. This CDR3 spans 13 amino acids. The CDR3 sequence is CAITTGTGSGYTF. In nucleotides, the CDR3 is TGTGCCATCACGACCGGGACAGGGAGTGGCTACACCTTC.

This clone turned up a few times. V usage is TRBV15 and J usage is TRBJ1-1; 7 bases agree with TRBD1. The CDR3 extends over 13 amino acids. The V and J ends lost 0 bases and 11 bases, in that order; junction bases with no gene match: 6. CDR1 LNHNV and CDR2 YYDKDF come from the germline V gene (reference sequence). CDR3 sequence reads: CATSRDSTGEAFF. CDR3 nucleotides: TGTGCCACCAGCAGAGATTCCACAGGGGAGGCTTTCTTT.

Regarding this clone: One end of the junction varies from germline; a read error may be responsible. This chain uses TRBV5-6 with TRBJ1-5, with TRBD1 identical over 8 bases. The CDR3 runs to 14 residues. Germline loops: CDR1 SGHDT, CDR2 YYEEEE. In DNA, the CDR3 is TGTGCCAGCAGCTTCGGACAGGGCAAGCAGCCCCAGCATTTT. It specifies CASSFGQGKQPQHF.

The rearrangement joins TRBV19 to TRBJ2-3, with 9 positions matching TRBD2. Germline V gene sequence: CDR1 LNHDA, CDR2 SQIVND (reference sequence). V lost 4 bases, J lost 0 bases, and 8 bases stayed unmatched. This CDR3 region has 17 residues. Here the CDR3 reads CASSTPRLAASTDTQYF. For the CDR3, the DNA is TGTGCCAGTAGTACGCCACGACTAGCGGCTAGCACAGATACGCAGTATTTT.

CDR3 residues: CASSQGTGTGFTEAFF. CDR3 nucleotide sequence: TGCGCCAGCAGCCAAGGAACCGGGACAGGGTTCACTGAAGCTTTCTTT. V gene TRBV4-3 combines with J gene TRBJ1-1; the match to TRBD1 covers 9 bases. Germline CDR1 is LGHNA and CDR2 is YSLEER. This CDR3 has 16 amino acids. V lost 1 base and J lost 4; bases outside the gene matches: 7.

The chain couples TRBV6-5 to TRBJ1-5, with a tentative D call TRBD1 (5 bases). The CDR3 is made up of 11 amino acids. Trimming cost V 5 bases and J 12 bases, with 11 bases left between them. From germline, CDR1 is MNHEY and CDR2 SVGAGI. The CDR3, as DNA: TGTGCCAGCAGTCTAACAGGCGGCCAGCATTTT. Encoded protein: CASSLTGGQHF.

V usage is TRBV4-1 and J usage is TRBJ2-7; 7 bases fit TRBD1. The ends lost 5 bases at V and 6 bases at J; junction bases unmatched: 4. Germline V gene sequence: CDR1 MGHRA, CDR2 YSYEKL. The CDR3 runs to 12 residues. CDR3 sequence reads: CASSGRTGEQYF. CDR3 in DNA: TGCGCCAGCAGCGGGCGGACAGGCGAGCAGTACTTC.

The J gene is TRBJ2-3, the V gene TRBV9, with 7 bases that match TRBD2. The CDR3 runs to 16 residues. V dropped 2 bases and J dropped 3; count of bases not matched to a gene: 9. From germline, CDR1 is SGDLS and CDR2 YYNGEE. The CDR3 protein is CASSVSNGGGTDTQYF. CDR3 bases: TGTGCCAGCAGCGTTTCAAATGGGGGGGGGACAGATACGCAGTATTTT.

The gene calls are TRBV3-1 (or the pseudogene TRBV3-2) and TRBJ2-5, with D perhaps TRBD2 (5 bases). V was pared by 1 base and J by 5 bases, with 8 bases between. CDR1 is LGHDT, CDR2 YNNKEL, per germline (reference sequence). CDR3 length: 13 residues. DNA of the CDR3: TGTGCCAGCAGCCAAGCTAGCTTTGAGACCCAGTACTTC. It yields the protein CASSQASFETQYF.

The CDR3 region is CASSLQTDSPGAFF. The CDR3 nucleotides are TGTGCCAGCAGTCTTCAGACAGATTCTCCCGGAGCTTTCTTT. The chain combines TRBV7-2 with TRBJ1-1; weak D call: TRBD1 (5 bases). Trimming took off 6 bases at V and 10 bases at J, with 21 bases between the two ends. The germline gives CDR1 SGHTA, CDR2 FQGNSA. The CDR3 runs to 14 residues.

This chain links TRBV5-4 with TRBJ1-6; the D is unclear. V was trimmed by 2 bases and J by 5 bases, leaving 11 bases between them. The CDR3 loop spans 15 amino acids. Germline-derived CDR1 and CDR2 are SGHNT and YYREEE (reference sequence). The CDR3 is CASSFGQTNNSPLHF. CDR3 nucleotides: TGTGCCAGCAGCTTTGGGCAGACAAATAATTCACCCCTCCACTTT.

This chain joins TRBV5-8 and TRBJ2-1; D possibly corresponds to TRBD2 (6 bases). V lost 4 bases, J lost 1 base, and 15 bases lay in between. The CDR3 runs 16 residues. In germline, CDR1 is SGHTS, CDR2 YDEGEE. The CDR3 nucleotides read TGTGCCAGCAGCCTAGGGACTGTAGGGTCCTACAATGAGCAGTTCTTC. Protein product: CASSLGTVGSYNEQFF.

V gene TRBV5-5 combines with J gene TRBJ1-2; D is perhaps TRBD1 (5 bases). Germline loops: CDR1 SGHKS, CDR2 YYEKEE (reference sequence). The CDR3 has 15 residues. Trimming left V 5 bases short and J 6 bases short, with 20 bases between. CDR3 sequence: CASRKLGAGWNGYTF. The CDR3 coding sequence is TGTGCCAGCAGAAAACTTGGGGCAGGGTGGAATGGCTACACCTTC.